This is a list of T cell receptor beta chains from one sample in a study of blood T cell repertoires in COVID-19. This table comes from immunoSEQ multiplex PCR, and its TCRdb copy is limited to in-frame clones, with some not included. The sample holds over 200,000 clones, around 86% seen once. Sequencing used peripheral blood. The receptors were sampled from a man younger than 40 who had recovered from COVID-19. CDR3s include the opening cysteine and the closing phenylalanine or tryptophan. A D gene is named only where the DNA matches it firmly. Not all rows give a size; the values are once, few, many and, for expanded clones, a class.

j_call clone_size cdr3_length v_call d_call cdr3_nt cdr3_aa
TRBJ2-1 NA 12 TRBV11-2 NA TGTGCCAGCAGCTTAGATAGGAGGGGGCAGTTCTTC CASSLDRRGQFF
TRBJ1-1 once 15 TRBV6-7 TRBD1 TGTGCCAGCAGTTCCGAGGACAGGGTAAGCACTGAAGCTTTCTTT CASSSEDRVSTEAFF
TRBJ2-1 NA 12 TRBV24-1 NA TGTGCCACCCAGGGTGCTAACAATGAGCAGTTCTTC CATQGANNEQFF
TRBJ2-3 NA 14 TRBV3-1/TRBV3-2 TRBD2 TGTGCCAGCAGCCAGTCACGGGGGGCAGATACGCAGTATTTT CASSQSRGADTQYF
TRBJ2-2 NA 15 TRBV18 NA TGTGCCAGCTTCGCCCTGACAGGGAGGACCGGGGAGCTGTTTTTT CASFALTGRTGELFF
TRBJ2-7 NA 14 TRBV19 NA TGTGCCAGTAGTGTCCTCGTGGGGCCATACGAGCAGTACTTC CASSVLVGPYEQYF
TRBJ1-1 many 15 TRBV6-2/TRBV6-3 TRBD1 TGTGCCAGCAGCCCAAGACAGGGAAGGAACACTGAAGCTTTCTTT CASSPRQGRNTEAFF
TRBJ2-5 NA 15 TRBV11-3 TRBD2 TGTGCCAGCAGCTCCAGCGGGGGGTCCCAAGAGACCCAGTACTTC CASSSSGGSQETQYF
TRBJ2-2 NA 15 TRBV7-6 NA TGTGCCAGCAGCTTAGTGTGGACACCTACCGGGGAGCTGTTTTTT CASSLVWTPTGELFF
TRBJ1-3 NA 14 TRBV5-1 NA TGCGCCAGCAGCTTGCTAGGCTCTGGAAACACCATATATTTT CASSLLGSGNTIYF
TRBJ1-1 NA 13 TRBV12-3/TRBV12-4 NA TGTGCCAGCAGCCCAGGATATAACACTGAAGCTTTCTTT CASSPGYNTEAFF
TRBJ1-2 NA 17 TRBV2 NA TGTGCCAGCAGTGGAGGGGGTTTACCACCCCCTAACTATGGCTACACCTTC CASSGGGLPPPNYGYTF
TRBJ1-3 once 18 TRBV4-3 NA TGCGCCAGCAGCCAAGTGGTACTACAGGGAGCACCTGGAAACACCATATATTTT CASSQVVLQGAPGNTIYF
TRBJ1-5 NA 15 TRBV6-5 NA TGTGCCAGCAGTTTCCAGGGATCCCTTAATCAGCCCCAGCATTTT CASSFQGSLNQPQHF
TRBJ2-3 NA 15 TRBV10-3 TRBD1 TGTGCCACCGCTCTGACGGGACAGGGCACAGATACGCAGTATTTT CATALTGQGTDTQYF
TRBJ2-5 NA 10 TRBV20-1 NA TGCAGTGCTCTTCAAGAGACCCAGTACTTC CSALQETQYF
TRBJ2-7 once 14 TRBV27 TRBD2 TGTGCCAGCACCTTAAGCGGGGGTGTCTACGAGCAGTACTTC CASTLSGGVYEQYF
TRBJ2-3 NA 17 TRBV3-1/TRBV3-2 TRBD2 TGTGCCAGCAGCCCCTTTCTAGCGGGGTCTAGCACAGATACGCAGTATTTT CASSPFLAGSSTDTQYF
TRBJ2-7 NA 15 TRBV4-3 TRBD1 TGCGCCAGCAGCCATGTGACGAACAGGGGATACGAGCAGTACTTC CASSHVTNRGYEQYF
TRBJ1-4 NA 16 TRBV3-1/TRBV3-2 TRBD1 TGTGCCAGCAGCCACCCACCTGGGGGACAGCTTGAAAAACTGTTTTTT CASSHPPGGQLEKLFF
TRBJ2-3 NA 13 TRBV30 NA TGTGCCTGGGGACTATCTAGGACAGATACGCAGTATTTT CAWGLSRTDTQYF
TRBJ2-7 few 15 TRBV5-1 NA TGCGCCAGCAGCTTGGAAGTGGGGCTTTACTACGAGCAGTACTTC CASSLEVGLYYEQYF
TRBJ2-1 NA 14 TRBV19 TRBD2 TGTGCCAGTAGTATCGGGGGGGCTAGGGATGAGCAGTTCTTC CASSIGGARDEQFF
TRBJ2-5 NA 14 TRBV25-1 NA TGTGCCAGCACCCCCTCGAGGGCCCAAGAGACCCAGTACTTC CASTPSRAQETQYF
TRBJ2-3 NA 13 TRBV10-2 TRBD2 TGCGCCAGCATTCGCGGGGGGAAAGATACGCAGTATTTT CASIRGGKDTQYF
TRBJ2-3 NA 12 TRBV7-9 NA TGTGCCAGCAGCCCCCAGTGGGATACGCAGTATTTT CASSPQWDTQYF
TRBJ2-7 NA 15 TRBV5-1 TRBD1 TGCGCCAGCAGCACTCCAGGGGGCCAGATGAGGGAGCAGTACTTC CASSTPGGQMREQYF
TRBJ2-7 once 15 TRBV4-1 NA TGCGCCAGCAGCCAAGGTAGGGGTGATTCCTACGAGCAGTACTTC CASSQGRGDSYEQYF
TRBJ1-1 NA 13 TRBV27 NA TGTGCCAGCAGTTATACAGGGTACACTGAAGCTTTCTTT CASSYTGYTEAFF
TRBJ1-5 NA 13 TRBV19 TRBD1 TGTGCCAGTAGTAAGACAGGGGATCAGCCCCAGCATTTT CASSKTGDQPQHF
TRBJ2-2 NA 15 TRBV27 NA TGTGCCAGCAGTTTTCCCGGGGTGGGCACCGGGGAGCTGTTTTTT CASSFPGVGTGELFF
TRBJ2-2 NA 17 TRBV5-1 NA TGCGCCAGCAGCTTGGCACGGGAATCCGCGAACACCGGGGAGCTGTTTTTT CASSLARESANTGELFF
TRBJ1-1 NA 14 TRBV7-2 NA TGTGCCAGCAGCTGGGGGGAGGGCGGCACTGAAGCTTTCTTT CASSWGEGGTEAFF
TRBJ2-7 NA 14 TRBV19 TRBD1 TGTGCCAGTAGTTACGGGACAGCAATCTACGAGCAGTACTTC CASSYGTAIYEQYF
TRBJ1-1 NA 18 TRBV18 NA TGTGCCAGCTCACCCCCGGGAGCGTCTCAGGCGGTTTACACTGAAGCTTTCTTT CASSPPGASQAVYTEAFF
TRBJ1-2 once 14 TRBV6-2/TRBV6-3 NA TGTGCCAGCAGTTACTCGTTCGGGGGAGATGGCTACACCTTC CASSYSFGGDGYTF
TRBJ2-2 NA 16 TRBV24-1 TRBD2 TGTGCCACCAGTGATGTGGGACTAGCTGGTGCCGGGGAGCTGTTTTTT CATSDVGLAGAGELFF
TRBJ1-1 NA 16 TRBV29-1 NA TGCAGCGTTGACTTAACCGAGGGGGTTATGAACACTGAAGCTTTCTTT CSVDLTEGVMNTEAFF
TRBJ2-1 NA 16 TRBV19 TRBD2 TGTGCCAGTAGCCAAACTAGCGGGGGGGCCTTAGATGAGCAGTTCTTC CASSQTSGGALDEQFF
TRBJ2-7 NA 14 TRBV5-1 TRBD1 TGCGCCAGTCGAGCCGGGACAGGGGACTACGAGCAGTACTTC CASRAGTGDYEQYF
TRBJ2-2 few 14 TRBV11-2 TRBD2 TGTGCCAGCGGGAGACTAGCTTTTATCGGGGAGCTGTTTTTT CASGRLAFIGELFF
TRBJ1-2 NA 13 TRBV29-1 TRBD1 TGCAGCGTTGGAGACAGGGTTAACTATGGCTACACCTTC CSVGDRVNYGYTF
TRBJ1-1 NA 15 TRBV4-3 NA TGCGCCAGCAGCCTCCTAAGGGGACACCTCACTGAAGCTTTCTTT CASSLLRGHLTEAFF
TRBJ1-5 NA 11 TRBV6-5 NA TGTGCCGCGGGGGGTCCGGGGCCCCAGCATTTT CAAGGPGPQHF